A single sample gave rise to the 19 T cell receptor beta chains below, sequenced in a study of blood T cell repertoires in COVID-19. TCRdb keeps only in-frame clones here, not all; method: immunoSEQ multiplex PCR. The sample has some 70,000 clones, about 90% seen once; the top ten hold approximately 0.57%. The sequencing sample was made of peripheral blood. All receptors come from a man aged 50-59 years with COVID-19, enrolled during active disease.

The genes are TRBV5-1 and TRBJ2-7; 12 nucleotides line up with TRBD2. V shed 3 bases and J 2 bases; nucleotides not matched to a gene: 9. The V gene's germline CDR1 is SGHRS and CDR2 YFSETQ. The CDR3 is 17 amino acids. CDR3 in DNA: TGCGCCAGCAGCTCCGGACTAGCGGGATCTCTCCCCTACGAGCAGTACTTC. The encoded protein is CASSSGLAGSLPYEQYF.

This chain joins TRBV10-3 and TRBJ1-5; 9 bases are shared with TRBD1. This CDR3 spans 14 amino acids. From germline, CDR1 is ENHRY and CDR2 SYGVKD. Trimming removed 6 bases from V and 3 bases from J; junction bases left unmatched: 3. The CDR3 loop reads CAISTGGNNQPQHF. CDR3 DNA sequence: TGTGCCATCAGCACAGGGGGCAACAATCAGCCCCAGCATTTT.

This chain joins TRBV4-3 and TRBJ2-7; TRBD1 is a possible D gene (5 bases). CDR1 LGHNA and CDR2 YSLEER come from the germline V gene. Trimming took 1 base from V and 2 from J, leaving 9 bases between them. CDR3 size: 14 residues. The CDR3 nucleotides read TGCGCCAGCAGCCAAGTCGCAGGGCCCTACGAGCAGTACTTC. Protein product: CASSQVAGPYEQYF.

This chain connects TRBV6-2 or TRBV6-3 to TRBJ1-6; 9 bases agree with TRBD1. V lost 4 bases, J lost 5 bases, and 3 bases stayed unmatched. The germline gives CDR1 MNHEY, CDR2 SVGEGT. CDR3 size: 15 residues. The CDR3 loop is CASSWDRADNSPLHF. CDR3 in DNA: TGTGCCAGCAGTTGGGACAGGGCAGATAATTCACCCCTCCACTTT.

The chain employs TRBV6-5 and TRBJ2-3; perhaps TRBD1 as D (5 bases). CDR1 is MNHEY, CDR2 SVGAGI, per germline. The CDR3 contains 13 residues. Trimming cost V 2 bases and J 5 bases, with 8 bases left between them. The CDR3 DNA sequence: TGTGCCAGCAGTTACAGGGGTGAAGATACGCAGTATTTT. Translating gives CASSYRGEDTQYF.

The rearrangement links TRBV7-2 to TRBJ1-2; 7 positions match TRBD1. The CDR3 consists of 15 residues. Germline V gives CDR1 SGHTA, CDR2 FQGNSA. V was clipped by 1 base and J by 4 bases; unmatched bases: 6. The CDR3 bases are TGTGCCAGCAGCTTAGTGTCGGGACAGCCCTATGGCTACACCTTC. Translation: CASSLVSGQPYGYTF.

V gene TRBV2 combines with J gene TRBJ2-5; D might be TRBD2 (5 bases). The CDR3 is made up of 14 amino acids. The germline V gene encodes CDR1 SNHLY and CDR2 FYNNEI. Trimming cost V 3 bases and J 9 bases, with 17 bases left between them. CDR3: CASSDGVARPAQYF. CDR3 nucleotides: TGTGCCAGCAGTGACGGGGTGGCGCGCCCGGCCCAGTACTTC. The whole variable domain, filled in from reference TRBV2 and TRBJ2-5, reads EPEVTQTPSHQVTQMGQEVILRCVPISNHLYFYWYRQILGQKVEFLVSFYNNEISEKSEIFDDQFSVERPDGSNFTLKIRSTKLEDSAMYFCASSDGVARPAQYFGPGTRLLVL.

V and J are TRBV6-4 and TRBJ1-5; no clear D gene. The CDR3 sequence is 12 residues long. The germline gives CDR1 MRHNA, CDR2 SNTAGT. V was trimmed by 2 bases and J by 5 bases, leaving 4 bases between them. The CDR3 loop is CASSDPYQPQHF. The DNA of the CDR3 is TGTGCCAGCAGTGACCCGTATCAGCCCCAGCATTTT.

The V call is TRBV12-3 or TRBV12-4, the J call TRBJ1-1; D is unresolved. The CDR3 consists of 11 residues. Trimming pared 5 bases from V and 2 bases from J, leaving 3 bases between. CDR3 in amino acids: CASSPNTEAFF. Written as DNA, the CDR3 is TGTGCCAGCAGTCCAAACACTGAAGCTTTCTTT.

In its sample, this clone was seen a few times. The chain employs TRBV7-9 and TRBJ2-1, with TRBD2 identical over 11 bases. Per germline, CDR1 SEHNR and CDR2 FQNEAQ (reference sequence). The CDR3 is made up of 16 amino acids. J lost 10 bases, V lost 3 bases, and 11 bases had no gene match. The CDR3 sequence: CASSFLSLAGGKEQFF. The CDR3 region has the DNA TGTGCCAGCAGCTTCTTATCCTTAGCGGGAGGGAAGGAGCAGTTCTTC.

The chain links TRBV29-1 to TRBJ2-1, with no clear D. The CDR3 is 10 residues long. Per the germline V gene, CDR1 is SQVTM and CDR2 is ANQGSEA. V was cut by 6 bases and J by 8 bases, with 8 bases left in between. This CDR3 reads CSVGRDEQFF. The DNA for the CDR3 is TGCAGCGTGGGCCGAGATGAGCAGTTCTTC.

The gene calls are TRBV4-3 and TRBJ2-3; D is perhaps TRBD1 (5 bases). CDR3 length equals 17 residues. The germline V gene has CDR1 LGHNA and CDR2 YSLEER. V was trimmed by 0 bases and J by 0 bases, leaving 13 bases between them. The CDR3 protein is CASSQDPRTPSTDTQYF. CDR3 in DNA: TGCGCCAGCAGCCAAGATCCTCGGACACCTAGCACAGATACGCAGTATTTT.

The chain carries TRBV18 and TRBJ1-5; D might be TRBD1 (6 bases). V lost 3 bases and J lost 7, with 13 bases in between. The CDR3 runs to 14 residues. Germline V gene lookup returns CDR1 KGHSH and CDR2 LQKENI. In nucleotides, the CDR3 is TGTGCCAGCTCACCTACAGGGTTGGAACAGCCCCAGCATTTT. This encodes CASSPTGLEQPQHF.

The J gene is TRBJ2-1, the V gene TRBV12-5; TRBD2 agrees at 7 bases. The CDR3 length is 16 residues. CDR1 and CDR2 from the germline V gene are LGHNT and FRNRAP. V gave up 0 bases and J gave up 6 bases; unmatched junction bases: 8. CDR3 protein: CASGLVLAGAGNEQFF. The DNA for the CDR3 is TGTGCTAGTGGTTTGGTACTGGCGGGAGCGGGCAATGAGCAGTTCTTC.

The rearrangement links TRBV5-1 to TRBJ1-4; tentatively, D is TRBD1 (5 bases). This CDR3 is built from 19 residues. Trimming removed 4 bases at V and 4 bases at J, with 26 bases between. Germline V gene lookup returns CDR1 SGHRS and CDR2 YFSETQ. This chain's CDR3 is CASSPGIGAAVRGNEKLFF. CDR3 bases: TGCGCCAGCAGCCCGGGTATTGGGGCGGCTGTCAGAGGTAATGAAAAACTGTTTTTT.

The J gene is TRBJ2-7, the V gene TRBV29-1; D is uncertain. Looked up from germline, CDR1 is SQVTM and CDR2 is ANQGSEA. This CDR3 has 11 residues. The germline V and J ends were trimmed by 7 bases and 3 bases, with 10 bases remaining between them. CDR3: CSGANGYEQYF. The CDR3, as DNA: TGCAGCGGGGCAAACGGCTACGAGCAGTACTTC.

The rearrangement joins TRBV30 to TRBJ1-1; 10 bases are a match to TRBD1. CDR3 length: 15 amino acids. CDR1 and CDR2 (germline): GTSNPN, SVGIG (reference sequence). The V segment lost 4 bases and the J segment 2 bases; nucleotides outside the gene matches: 7. The CDR3 loop is CAWTIRTGGNTEAFF. CDR3 bases: TGTGCCTGGACGATAAGGACAGGGGGAAACACTGAAGCTTTCTTT. The variable domain in full, with the rest retrieved from reference TRBV30 and TRBJ1-1, is SQTIHQWPATLVQPVGSPLSLECTVEGTSNPNLYWYRQAAGRGLQLLFYSVGIGQISSEVPQNLSASRPQDRQFILSSKKLLLSDSGFYLCAWTIRTGGNTEAFFGQGTRLTVV.

This clone appeared a few times. The gene calls are TRBV5-4 and TRBJ2-2; weak D call: TRBD1 (5 bases). Germline assignment: CDR1 SGHNT and CDR2 YYREEE (reference sequence). V gave up 1 base and J gave up 7 bases, with 11 bases separating them. CDR3 size: 14 residues. The CDR3 spells CASSLFDQGGELFF. The DNA of the CDR3 is TGTGCCAGCAGCTTGTTCGACCAGGGCGGGGAGCTGTTTTTT.

The rearrangement joins TRBV5-5 to TRBJ2-2; D is perhaps TRBD2 (6 bases). The CDR3 consists of 16 residues. From germline, CDR1 is SGHKS and CDR2 YYEKEE (reference sequence). V was shortened by 3 bases and J by 1 base, with 13 bases between the two germline ends. The CDR3 spells CASSWTQGLNTGELFF. CDR3 DNA sequence: TGTGCCAGCAGCTGGACGCAGGGACTGAACACCGGGGAGCTGTTTTTT. Full variable domain (remainder filled in from reference TRBV5-5 and TRBJ2-2): DAGVTQSPTHLIKTRGQQVTLRCSPISGHKSVSWYQQVLGQGPQFIFQYYEKEERGRGNFPDRFSARQFPNYSSELNVNALLLGDSALYLCASSWTQGLNTGELFFGEGSRLTVL.